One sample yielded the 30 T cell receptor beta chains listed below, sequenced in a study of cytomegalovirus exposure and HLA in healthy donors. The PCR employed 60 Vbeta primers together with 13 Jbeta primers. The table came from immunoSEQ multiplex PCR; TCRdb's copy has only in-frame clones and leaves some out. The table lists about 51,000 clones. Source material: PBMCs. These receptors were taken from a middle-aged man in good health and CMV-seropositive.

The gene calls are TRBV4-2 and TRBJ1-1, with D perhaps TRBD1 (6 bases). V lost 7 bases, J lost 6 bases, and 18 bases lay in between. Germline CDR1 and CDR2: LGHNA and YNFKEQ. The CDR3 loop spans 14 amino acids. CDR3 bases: TGTGCCAGCACCCCCCGCAGGGGAGGGGCTGAAGCTTTCTTT. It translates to CASTPRRGGAEAFF.

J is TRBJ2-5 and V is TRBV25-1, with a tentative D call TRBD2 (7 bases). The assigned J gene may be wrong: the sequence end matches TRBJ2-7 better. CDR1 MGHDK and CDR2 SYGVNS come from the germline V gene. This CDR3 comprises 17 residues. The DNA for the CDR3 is TGTGCCAGCAGTTTGAACGGGGGGCCTGGGATTGGGAACGAGCAGTACTTC. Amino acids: CASSLNGGPGIGNEQYF.

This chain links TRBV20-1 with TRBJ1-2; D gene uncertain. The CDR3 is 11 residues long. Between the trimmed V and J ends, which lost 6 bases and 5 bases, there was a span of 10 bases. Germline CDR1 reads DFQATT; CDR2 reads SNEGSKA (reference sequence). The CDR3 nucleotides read TGCAGTGCGACCGGGGTGTATGGCTACACCTTC. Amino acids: CSATGVYGYTF.

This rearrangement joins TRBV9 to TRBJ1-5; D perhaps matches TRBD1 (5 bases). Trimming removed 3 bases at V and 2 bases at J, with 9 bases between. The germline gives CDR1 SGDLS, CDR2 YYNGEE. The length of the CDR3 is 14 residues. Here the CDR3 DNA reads TGTGCCAGCAGCGATGGGGCCGGCAATCAGCCCCAGCATTTT. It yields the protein CASSDGAGNQPQHF.

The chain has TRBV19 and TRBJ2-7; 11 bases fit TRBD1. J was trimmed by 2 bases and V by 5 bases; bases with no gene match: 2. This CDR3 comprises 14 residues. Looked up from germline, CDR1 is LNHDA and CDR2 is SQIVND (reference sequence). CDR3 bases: TGTGCCAGTAGTCGGACAGGGGGCGCCTACGAGCAGTACTTC. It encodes CASSRTGGAYEQYF.

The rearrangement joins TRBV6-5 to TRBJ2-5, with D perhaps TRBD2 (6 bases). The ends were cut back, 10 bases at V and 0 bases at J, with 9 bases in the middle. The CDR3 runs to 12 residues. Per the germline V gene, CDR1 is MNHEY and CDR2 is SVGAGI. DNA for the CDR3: TGTGCCACGGAGGGAGACCAAGAGACCCAGTACTTC. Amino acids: CATEGDQETQYF.

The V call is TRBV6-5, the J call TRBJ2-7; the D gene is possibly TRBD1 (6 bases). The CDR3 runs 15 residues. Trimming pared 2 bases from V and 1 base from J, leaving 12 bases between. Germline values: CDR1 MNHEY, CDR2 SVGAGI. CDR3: CASSYAEDRSYEQYF. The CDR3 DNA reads TGTGCCAGCAGTTACGCGGAGGACAGATCCTACGAGCAGTACTTC.

The CDR3 spells CASSSSGRTNYEQYF. CDR3 sequence (DNA): TGCGCCAGCAGCTCTAGCGGGAGGACCAACTACGAGCAGTACTTC. This chain connects TRBV5-1 to TRBJ2-7; TRBD2 matches at 11 bases. V dropped 3 bases and J dropped 3; count of bases not matched to a gene: 5. This CDR3 has 15 amino acids. Germline V gene data show CDR1 as SGHRS and CDR2 as YFSETQ.

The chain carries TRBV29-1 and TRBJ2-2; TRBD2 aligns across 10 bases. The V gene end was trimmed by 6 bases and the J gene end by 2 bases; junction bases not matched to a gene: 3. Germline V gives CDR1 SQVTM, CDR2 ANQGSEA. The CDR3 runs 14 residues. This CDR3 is CSVAGGPNTGELFF. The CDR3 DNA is TGCAGCGTAGCGGGAGGGCCCAACACCGGGGAGCTGTTTTTT.

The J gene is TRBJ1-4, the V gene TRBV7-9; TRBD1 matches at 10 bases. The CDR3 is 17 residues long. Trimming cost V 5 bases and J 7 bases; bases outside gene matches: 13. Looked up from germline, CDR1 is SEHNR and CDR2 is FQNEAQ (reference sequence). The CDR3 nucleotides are TGTGCCAGCAGCCAGACCGTGGGACAGGGGAGGGGTGAAAAACTGTTTTTT. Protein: CASSQTVGQGRGEKLFF.

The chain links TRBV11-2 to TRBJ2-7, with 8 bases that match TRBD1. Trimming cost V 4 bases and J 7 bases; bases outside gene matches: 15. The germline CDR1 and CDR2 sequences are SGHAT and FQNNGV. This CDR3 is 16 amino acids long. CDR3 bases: TGTGCCAGCAGCTCTTTCGGACAGGGCCCTACGGGTGAGCAGTACTTC. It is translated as CASSSFGQGPTGEQYF.

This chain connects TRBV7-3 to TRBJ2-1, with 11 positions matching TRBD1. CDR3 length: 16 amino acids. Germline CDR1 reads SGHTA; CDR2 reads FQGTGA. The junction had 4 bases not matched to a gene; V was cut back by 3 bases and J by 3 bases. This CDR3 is CASSFGQGAHYNEQFF. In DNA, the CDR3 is TGTGCCAGCAGCTTCGGACAGGGGGCTCACTACAATGAGCAGTTCTTC.

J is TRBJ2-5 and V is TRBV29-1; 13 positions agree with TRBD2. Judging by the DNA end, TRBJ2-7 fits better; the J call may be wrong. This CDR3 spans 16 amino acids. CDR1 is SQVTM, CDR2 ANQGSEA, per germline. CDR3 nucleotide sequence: TGCAGCGTGCGACTAGCGGGAGGAATTGGGGCCTACGAGCAGTACTTC. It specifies CSVRLAGGIGAYEQYF.

The CDR3 region is CASSPTVGLAKNIQYF. CDR3 DNA: TGTGCCAGCTCACCCACAGTGGGGCTCGCCAAAAACATTCAGTACTTC. This chain joins TRBV18 and TRBJ2-4; D possibly corresponds to TRBD1 (5 bases). CDR1 and CDR2 (germline): KGHSH, LQKENI. The CDR3 sequence is 16 residues long. The V and J ends lost 3 bases and 1 base respectively, with 13 bases between them.

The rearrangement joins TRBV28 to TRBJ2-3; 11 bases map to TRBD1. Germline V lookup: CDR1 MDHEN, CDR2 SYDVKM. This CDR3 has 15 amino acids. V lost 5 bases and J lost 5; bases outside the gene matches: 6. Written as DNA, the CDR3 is TGTGCCAGCAGTGGACAGGGGGCAGAGGGAGATACGCAGTATTTT. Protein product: CASSGQGAEGDTQYF.

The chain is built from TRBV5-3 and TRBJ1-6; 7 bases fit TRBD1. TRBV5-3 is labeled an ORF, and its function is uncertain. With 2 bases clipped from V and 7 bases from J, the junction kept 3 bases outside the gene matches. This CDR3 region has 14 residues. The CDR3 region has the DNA TGTGCCAGAAGCTTAGGGGACAGAAATTCACCCCTCCACTTT. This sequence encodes CARSLGDRNSPLHF.

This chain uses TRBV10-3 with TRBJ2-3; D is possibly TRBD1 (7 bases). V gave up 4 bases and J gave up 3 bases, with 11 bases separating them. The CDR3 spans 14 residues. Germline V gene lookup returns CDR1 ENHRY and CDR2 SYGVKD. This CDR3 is CAISAGDSTDTQYF. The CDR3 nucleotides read TGTGCCATCAGTGCGGGGGACAGTACAGATACGCAGTATTTT.

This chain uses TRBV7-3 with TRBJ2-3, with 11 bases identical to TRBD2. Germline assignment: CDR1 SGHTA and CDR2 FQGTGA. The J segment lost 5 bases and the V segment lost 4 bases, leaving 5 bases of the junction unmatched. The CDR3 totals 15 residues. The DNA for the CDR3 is TGTGCCAGCAGCTCCCTAGGACTAGCGGGAGATACGCAGTATTTT. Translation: CASSSLGLAGDTQYF. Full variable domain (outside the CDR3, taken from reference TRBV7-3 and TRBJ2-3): GAGVSQTPSNKVTEKGKYVELRCDPISGHTALYWYRQSLGQGPEFLIYFQGTGAADDSGLPNDRFFAVRPEGSVSTLKIQRTERGDSAVYLCASSSLGLAGDTQYFGPGTRLTVL.

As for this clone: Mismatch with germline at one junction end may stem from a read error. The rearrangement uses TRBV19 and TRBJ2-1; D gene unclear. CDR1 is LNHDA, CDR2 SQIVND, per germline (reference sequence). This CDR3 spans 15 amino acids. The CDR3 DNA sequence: TGTGCCAGTAGAGACCAGGTGAGCTCCGACAATGAGCAGTTCTTC. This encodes CASRDQVSSDNEQFF.

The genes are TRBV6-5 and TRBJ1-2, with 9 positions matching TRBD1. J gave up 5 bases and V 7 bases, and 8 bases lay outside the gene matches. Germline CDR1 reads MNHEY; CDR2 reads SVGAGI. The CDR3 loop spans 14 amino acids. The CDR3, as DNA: TGTGCCAGCATTCCGACAGGGGGGGTTTATGGCTACACCTTC. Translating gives CASIPTGGVYGYTF.

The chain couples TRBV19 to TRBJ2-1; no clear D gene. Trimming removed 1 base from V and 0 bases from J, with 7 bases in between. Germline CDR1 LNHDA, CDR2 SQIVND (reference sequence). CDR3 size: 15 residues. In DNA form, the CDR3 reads TGTGCCAGTAGTATAGGAGAGGCCTCCTACAATGAGCAGTTCTTC. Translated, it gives CASSIGEASYNEQFF.

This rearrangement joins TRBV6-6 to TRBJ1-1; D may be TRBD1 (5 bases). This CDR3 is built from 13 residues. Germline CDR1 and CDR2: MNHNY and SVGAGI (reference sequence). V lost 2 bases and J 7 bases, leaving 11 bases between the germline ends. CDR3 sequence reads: CASSYLRDGEAFF. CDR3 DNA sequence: TGTGCCAGCAGTTACCTCAGGGATGGTGAAGCTTTCTTT.

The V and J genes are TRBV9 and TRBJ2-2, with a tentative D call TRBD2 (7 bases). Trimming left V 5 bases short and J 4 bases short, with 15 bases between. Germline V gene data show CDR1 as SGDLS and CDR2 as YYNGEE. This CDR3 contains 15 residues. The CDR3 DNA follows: TGTGCCAGCAGACAAGGGGGGGGACCCACCGGGGAGCTGTTTTTT. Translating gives CASRQGGGPTGELFF.

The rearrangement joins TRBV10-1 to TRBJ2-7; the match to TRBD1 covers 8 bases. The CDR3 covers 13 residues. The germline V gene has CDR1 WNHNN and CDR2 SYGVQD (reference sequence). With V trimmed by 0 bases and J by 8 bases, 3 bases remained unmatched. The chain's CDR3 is CASSESRTGKQYF. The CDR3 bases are TGCGCCAGCAGTGAGTCAAGGACAGGGAAGCAGTACTTC.

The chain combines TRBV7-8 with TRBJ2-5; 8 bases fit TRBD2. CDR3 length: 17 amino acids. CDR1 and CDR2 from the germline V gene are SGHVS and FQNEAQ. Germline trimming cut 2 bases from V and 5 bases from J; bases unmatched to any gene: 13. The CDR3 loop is CASSLFLVAGIIETQYF. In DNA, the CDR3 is TGTGCCAGCAGCTTATTCCTCGTAGCGGGAATTATCGAGACCCAGTACTTC.

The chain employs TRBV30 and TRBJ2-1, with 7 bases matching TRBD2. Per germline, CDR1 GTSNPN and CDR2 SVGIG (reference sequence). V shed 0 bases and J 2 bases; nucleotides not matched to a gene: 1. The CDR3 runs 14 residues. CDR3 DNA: TGTGCCTGGAGTGTACTAGCGACCTACAATGAGCAGTTCTTC. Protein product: CAWSVLATYNEQFF.

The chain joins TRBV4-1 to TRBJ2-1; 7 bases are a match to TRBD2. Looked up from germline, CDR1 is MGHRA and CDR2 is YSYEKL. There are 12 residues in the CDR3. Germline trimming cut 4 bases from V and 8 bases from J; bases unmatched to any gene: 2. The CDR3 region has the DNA TGCGCCAGCAGCCCCCGGGGGGATGAGCAGTTCTTC. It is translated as CASSPRGDEQFF.

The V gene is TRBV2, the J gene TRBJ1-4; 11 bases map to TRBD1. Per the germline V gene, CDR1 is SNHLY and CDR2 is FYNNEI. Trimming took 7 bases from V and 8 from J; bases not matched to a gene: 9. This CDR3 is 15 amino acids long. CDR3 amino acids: CASTGQGAEGEKLFF. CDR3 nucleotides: TGTGCCAGCACCGGACAGGGGGCGGAGGGAGAAAAACTGTTTTTT. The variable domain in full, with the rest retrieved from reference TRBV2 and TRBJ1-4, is EPEVTQTPSHQVTQMGQEVILRCVPISNHLYFYWYRQILGQKVEFLVSFYNNEISEKSEIFDDQFSVERPDGSNFTLKIRSTKLEDSAMYFCASTGQGAEGEKLFFGSGTQLSVL.

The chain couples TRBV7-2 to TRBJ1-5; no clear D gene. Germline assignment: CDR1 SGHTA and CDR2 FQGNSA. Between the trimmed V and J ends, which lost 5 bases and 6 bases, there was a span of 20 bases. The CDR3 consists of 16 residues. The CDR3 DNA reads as TGTGCCAGCAGCCTTTTGTCCTCAGGTTTCGGTCAGCCCCAGCATTTT. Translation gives CASSLLSSGFGQPQHF.

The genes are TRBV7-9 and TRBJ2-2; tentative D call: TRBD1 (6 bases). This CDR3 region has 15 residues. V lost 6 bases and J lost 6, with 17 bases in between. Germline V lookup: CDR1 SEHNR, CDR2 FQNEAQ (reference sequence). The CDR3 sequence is CASRHRLTGPGELFF. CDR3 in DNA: TGTGCCAGCAGGCACCGGCTTACAGGGCCCGGGGAGCTGTTTTTT.